The sequence of this T cell receptor beta chain was determined in a study of sequential checkpoint blockade in melanoma. At the level of the study: Each arm's sequence ended with maintenance nivolumab.

Treatment noted: randomized to nivolumab then ipilimumab (arm A) or the reverse (arm B). DNA-damaging chemotherapy had not been given to any patient beforehand. PBMC sorting kept live CD3+CD8+ cells without CD19 or CD56. V was clipped by 3 bases and J by 4 bases, with 21 bases between them. This CDR3 is built from 18 residues. Germline V CDR1 and CDR2: LGHNA, YSLEER. Profiled with immunoSEQ multiplex PCR; TCRdb holds only in-frame clones, not every one. The profile covers 1,500 to 2,000 clones, with around 53% appearing a single time and roughly a quarter taken by the ten largest. J is TRBJ1-4 and V is TRBV4-3, with D hard to call. This receptor was taken from a human patient with melanoma. Some clones in this sample may be carry-over from other donors' samples. The specimen was CD8+ T cells sorted from blood (inferred from file names), collected from a patient given nivolumab and ipilimumab in sequence. The CDR3 reads CASSHPPMGQPFNEKLFF. For the CDR3, the DNA is TGCGCCAGCAGCCATCCCCCAATGGGCCAGCCTTTTAATGAAAAACTGTTTTTT.